This T cell receptor (beta chain) was recovered during a study of T cells in Graves' hyperthyroidism and ophthalmopathy. Study-level results: Also found in blood were most expanded thyroid clonotypes above 0.001.

This clonotype has only a few counts. The antigen remains undetermined. The germline V gene has CDR1 DFQATT and CDR2 SNEGSKA (reference sequence). The CDR3 totals 12 residues. After removal of 6 bases from V and 2 bases from J, the junction contained 1 base not matched to a gene. Template material for amplifying TCR beta CDR3 regions consisted of RNA transcripts. Primed by the HTBI set, a first-round RT-PCR was run on the TCR CDR3. TCRdb re-called the multiplex PCR reads through MiXCR, storing one row per CDR3 protein. Of around 690,000 distinct CDR3 sequences listed, 20% are singletons. Sequencing was performed on blood. This clonotype was sampled from a young man with Graves' ophthalmopathy. The V call is TRBV20-1, the J call TRBJ2-3; TRBD1 matches 8 bases. The CDR3: CSATGDTDTQYF. As DNA, the CDR3 is TGCAGTGCGACAGGGGACACAGATACGCAGTATTTT.